This T cell receptor (beta chain) was sequenced in a study of blood T cell repertoires in COVID-19. The method was immunoSEQ multiplex PCR; TCRdb's version includes in-frame clones alone and lacks a portion of them. The sample shows a few hundred thousand clones, around 85% of them seen only once. The CDR3 loop spans 13 amino acids. V dropped 5 bases and J dropped 6 bases, with 11 bases sitting between them. The germline gives CDR1 LGHDT, CDR2 YNNKEL (reference sequence). The chain links TRBV3-1 (or the pseudogene TRBV3-2) to TRBJ1-5, with a possible D match to TRBD1 (5 bases). The clonotype originates from a woman aged 65 to 85 with acute or convalescent COVID-19. The sequencing input was peripheral blood. Here the CDR3 reads CASSSFGAQPQHF. For the CDR3, the DNA is TGTGCCAGCAGCTCCTTTGGGGCTCAGCCCCAGCATTTT.